The rows below give T cell receptor beta chains drawn from one sample of a study of shared clonotypes between healthy human individuals. Sequencing used immunoSEQ multiplex PCR; TCRdb keeps in-frame clones, though not all of them. The sample holds over 2 million clones, roughly 90% seen once. The sequenced material came from naive CD4+ T cells from PBMCs. The receptors were sampled from a man younger than 35 in good health. Some clones in this sample may be carry-over from other donors' samples. Each CDR3 is given without its conserved first and last residue. The order of the fields is J gene, V gene, CDR3 protein.

TRBJ1-4	TRBV29-1	SVETPGGEKLF
TRBJ2-3	TRBV9	ASSVAGGTSTDTQY
TRBJ2-7	TRBV6-5	ASSLGLLGGYEQY
TRBJ1-2	TRBV19	ASSTSGLGYT
TRBJ1-1	TRBV4-3	ASSPQPVNTEAF
TRBJ1-5	TRBV2	ASTMNTDQPQH
TRBJ2-5	TRBV19	ASSIEGDWNQY
TRBJ2-5	TRBV5-1	ASSPRGSQETQY
TRBJ2-1	TRBV9	ASSTLAGVPNEQF
TRBJ2-7	TRBV28	ASSFPGPALYEQY
TRBJ2-3	TRBV27	ASSFGGSGRVGTQY
TRBJ1-1	TRBV20-1	SATGVAF
TRBJ2-7	TRBV4-1	ASSQPSGSARSYEQY
TRBJ2-3	TRBV7-3	ASSAGRRGPDTQY
TRBJ2-2	TRBV27	ASSFRVDTGELF
TRBJ2-3	TRBV7-9	ASSSSRVSTDTQY
TRBJ2-6	TRBV9	ASSVRDRAPSGANVLT
TRBJ2-7	TRBV2	ASSLGQFSYEQY
TRBJ2-7	TRBV5-4	ASSSGLAGGPYEQY
TRBJ2-7	TRBV7-3	ASSVASGNTYEQY
TRBJ2-3	TRBV7-2	ASSLGLATDTQY
TRBJ1-1	TRBV11-2	ASSFDPSGQVAF
TRBJ1-5	TRBV28	ASSSHLRGNQPQH
TRBJ2-3	TRBV5-1	ASRTAGSTDTQY
TRBJ1-5	TRBV28	ASSLSGDRSNQPQH
TRBJ1-2	TRBV4-3	ASSRGDRNRYGYT
TRBJ2-3	TRBV4-2	ASSQDRPDTQY
TRBJ2-3	TRBV20-1	SARALDTQY
TRBJ2-1	TRBV10-3	AIGTDLAGGKNEQF
TRBJ1-2	TRBV28	ASSPRTGPGGYT
TRBJ1-1	TRBV4-1	ASSRGRQGVTEAF
TRBJ2-1	TRBV7-2	ASSLTRFGEQF
TRBJ2-7	TRBV27	ASSLVSGSGFEQY
TRBJ2-2	TRBV5-1	ASSLRRGEVAGTGELF
TRBJ2-3	TRBV4-2	ASSQGVAGHTGTQY
TRBJ2-1	TRBV5-1	ASSWTGYNEQF
TRBJ2-7	TRBV10-1	ASSEGPPQNYEQY
TRBJ2-6	TRBV27	ASSLSRVAGANVLT
TRBJ1-2	TRBV28	ASSLEGGYGYT
TRBJ2-3	TRBV25-1	ASSVGQGLGDTQY
TRBJ2-6	TRBV14	ASSQDVGAGANVLT
TRBJ2-1	TRBV29-1	SAESGRTSEQF
TRBJ1-1	TRBV12-5	ASALPGQRTEAF
TRBJ1-5	TRBV29-1	SVTAGFGQPQH
TRBJ2-1	TRBV4-2	ASSQMGAGLANSYNEQF
TRBJ2-7	TRBV7-2	ASSLGVGPSYEQY
TRBJ2-7	TRBV7-9	ASSLLPGLAGGPYEQY
TRBJ2-5	TRBV29-1	SVGGQGAQETQY
TRBJ1-4	TRBV18	ASSLRDSTTNEKLF
TRBJ1-4	TRBV7-8	ASSAREGKLF
TRBJ2-5	TRBV10-3	AISRGPEGQETQY
TRBJ2-7	TRBV7-9	ASSLAGTDEQY
TRBJ2-7	TRBV7-6	ASSLRGVAYEQY
TRBJ2-3	TRBV6-4	ASSRSTRGTDTQY
TRBJ2-5	TRBV5-3	ARSLDRAKY
TRBJ1-5	TRBV4-1	ASSQGPGPPPGQPQH
TRBJ2-7	TRBV6-1	ASRLPGQGYEQY
TRBJ1-1	TRBV28	ASSLPGTRSF
TRBJ2-3	TRBV4-2	ASSYGGQELAEPDTQY
TRBJ2-3	TRBV7-6	ASSPRQGRPTDTQY